A selection of T cell receptor beta chains follows, all from one sample in a study of response to subunit inactivated influenza vaccine. TCRdb independently ran MiXCR on the RT-PCR reads; one entry per CDR3 protein. The sample contains approximately 530,000 distinct CDR3 sequences, about 7.2% of which appear only once. The sequencing used PBMCs from blood, collected roughly 24 months after vaccination. These receptors came from a man aged 45 to 75 who received an inactivated influenza vaccine. The CDR3 runs from the conserved cysteine through the conserved F or W. The D gene is left open where the match is weak. Clone size is stated in some rows and not others, as once, few, many or a class when expanded.

J gene	V gene	clone size	D gene	CDR3 protein	CDR3 DNA
TRBJ2-1	TRBV24-1	NA	NA	CATSDFRNEQFF	TGTGCCACCAGTGATTTTAGAAATGAGCAGTTCTTC
TRBJ2-2	TRBV29-1	NA	TRBD2	CSAITSGSGTGELFF	TGCAGCGCAATCACTAGCGGGAGCGGGACCGGGGAGCTGTTTTTT
TRBJ1-5	TRBV5-1	few	TRBD1	CASSHGQGEQPQHF	TGCGCCAGCAGCCATGGACAGGGCGAGCAGCCCCAGCATTTT
TRBJ1-6	TRBV7-8	many	NA	CASSFRERNSPLHF	TGTGCCAGCAGCTTCAGAGAACGTAATTCACCCCTCCACTTT
TRBJ1-5	TRBV27	many	TRBD1	CASSRTGSRSNQPQHF	TGTGCCAGCAGTAGGACAGGCAGCCGGAGCAATCAGCCCCAGCATTTT
TRBJ2-1	TRBV27	many	TRBD2	CASSPSGRYNEQFF	TGTGCCAGCAGCCCCAGCGGGAGGTACAATGAGCAGTTCTTC
TRBJ2-1	TRBV24-1	NA	TRBD1	CATSNPTGGDEQFF	TGTGCCACCAGTAACCCGACAGGGGGAGACGAGCAGTTCTTC
TRBJ2-5	TRBV4-3	few	NA	CASSQDSLAETQYF	TGCGCCAGCAGCCAAGATAGCCTAGCAGAGACCCAGTACTTC
TRBJ2-3	TRBV29-1	few	TRBD1	CSVARGQASTDTQYF	TGCAGCGTTGCCCGGGGACAGGCTAGCACAGATACGCAGTATTTT
TRBJ2-3	TRBV28	few	NA	CASSRTGIYTDTQYF	TGTGCCAGCAGTCGAACAGGGATCTACACAGATACGCAGTATTTT
TRBJ2-4	TRBV7-9	NA	TRBD1	CASSLRTGGGNIQYF	TGTGCCAGCAGCTTAAGGACAGGGGGCGGGAACATTCAGTACTTC
TRBJ1-1	TRBV28	many	NA	CASSFGTQEPFF	TGTGCCAGCAGTTTTGGGACACAAGAACCTTTCTTT
TRBJ1-2	TRBV7-2	NA	TRBD1	CASSPRTGPNYGYTF	TGTGCCAGCAGCCCCAGGACAGGGCCCAACTATGGCTACACCTTC
TRBJ2-1	TRBV3-1	many	NA	CASSQGGAGEQFF	TGTGCCAGCAGCCAAGGGGGGGCAGGTGAGCAGTTCTTC
TRBJ2-3	TRBV29-1	many	TRBD2	CSVDAASGPTDTQYF	TGCAGCGTTGATGCGGCTAGCGGGCCCACAGATACGCAGTATTTT
TRBJ2-1	TRBV2	many	NA	CASSAQVYNEQFF	TGTGCCAGCAGTGCTCAGGTCTACAATGAGCAGTTCTTC
TRBJ2-1	TRBV11-2	many	NA	CASSLAQGGGEQFF	TGTGCCAGCAGCTTAGCCCAAGGAGGGGGTGAGCAGTTCTTC
TRBJ2-3	TRBV20-1	few	NA	CSAATPFTDTQYF	TGCAGTGCGGCGACCCCTTTCACAGATACGCAGTATTTT
TRBJ2-3	TRBV27	NA	NA	CASRRRDTDTQYF	TGTGCCAGCAGGAGGCGGGACACAGATACGCAGTATTTT
TRBJ2-5	TRBV7-2	few	NA	CASSLLMSETQYF	TGTGCCAGCAGCTTACTAATGTCGGAGACCCAGTACTTC
TRBJ2-1	TRBV7-2	few	NA	CASSLAANSNEQFF	TGTGCCAGCAGCTTAGCGGCTAATTCCAATGAGCAGTTCTTC
TRBJ2-7	TRBV5-4	few	NA	CASSSRGRPSYEQYF	TGTGCCAGCAGCTCCCGTGGTAGGCCCTCCTACGAGCAGTACTTC
TRBJ1-1	TRBV6-1	NA	NA	CASSDQAKLGEAFF	TGTGCCAGCAGTGATCAGGCCAAGTTGGGTGAAGCTTTCTTT
TRBJ2-3	TRBV5-1	NA	NA	CASSPEPSTDTQYF	TGCGCCAGCAGCCCTGAGCCTAGCACAGATACGCAGTATTTT
TRBJ2-7	TRBV28	NA	TRBD2	CASRAGLNTYEQYF	TGTGCCAGCAGGGCGGGACTAAATACCTACGAGCAGTACTTC
TRBJ2-1	TRBV7-8	many	TRBD2	CASSPALREGPNEQFF	TGTGCCAGCAGCCCGGCCCTCCGGGAGGGCCCCAATGAGCAGTTCTTC
TRBJ2-5	TRBV12-3/TRBV12-4	many	TRBD2	CASSLSSGGKSETQYF	TGTGCCAGCAGTTTGAGTAGCGGGGGCAAATCAGAGACCCAGTACTTC
TRBJ2-7	TRBV20-1	many	NA	CSVTTEFSYEQYF	TGCAGTGTTACGACAGAGTTCTCCTACGAGCAGTACTTC
TRBJ1-5	TRBV19	NA	NA	CASSPGARQPQHF	TGTGCCTCGTCCCCAGGGGCGCGGCAGCCCCAGCATTTT
TRBJ1-5	TRBV20-1	many	NA	CSARLGTVGSNQPQHF	TGCAGTGCCCGCCTTGGGACGGTGGGTAGCAATCAGCCCCAGCATTTT
TRBJ1-2	TRBV12-3/TRBV12-4	NA	NA	CASSPFWGGSGYTF	TGTGCCAGCAGCCCATTCTGGGGAGGGTCTGGCTACACCTTC
TRBJ1-1	TRBV12-3/TRBV12-4	many	TRBD1	CASSVTGASTEAFF	TGTGCCAGCAGTGTTACAGGGGCGTCCACTGAAGCTTTCTTT
TRBJ2-7	TRBV12-3/TRBV12-4	many	NA	CASTLRGPYEQYF	TGTGCCAGCACTTTGCGGGGGCCCTACGAGCAGTACTTC
TRBJ2-5	TRBV3-1	NA	NA	CASSPRLLGGETQYF	TGTGCCAGCAGCCCGCGTCTACTAGGTGGAGAGACCCAGTACTTC
TRBJ1-2	TRBV4-3	few	NA	CASSLTRSYNYGYTF	TGCGCCAGCAGCCTCACGAGGTCTTATAACTATGGCTACACCTTC
TRBJ2-1	TRBV7-2	NA	TRBD1	CASSFKQGWEQFF	TGTGCCAGCAGCTTCAAACAGGGGTGGGAGCAGTTCTTC
TRBJ2-7	TRBV12-3/TRBV12-4	many	TRBD1	CASRSQGRSYEQYF	TGTGCCAGCAGATCACAGGGGCGGTCCTACGAGCAGTACTTC
TRBJ2-1	TRBV20-1	NA	NA	CSAARDWNEQFF	TGCAGTGCCGCCCGGGACTGGAATGAGCAGTTCTTC
TRBJ2-2	TRBV7-2	NA	NA	CASSLLGETGELFF	TGTGCCAGCAGCTTACTCGGGGAAACCGGGGAGCTGTTTTTT
TRBJ2-1	TRBV4-2	many	TRBD2	CASSQGQRETGEQFF	TGTGCCAGCAGCCAGGGCCAGCGGGAGACTGGTGAGCAGTTCTTC
TRBJ2-3	TRBV10-3	many	NA	CATQQGSKTDTQYF	TGTGCCACTCAACAGGGATCGAAAACAGATACGCAGTATTTT
TRBJ2-7	TRBV28	NA	NA	CASSLSENYEQYF	TGTGCCAGCAGTTTGAGCGAAAACTACGAGCAGTACTTC
TRBJ1-1	TRBV12-3/TRBV12-4	few	NA	CASRTRAGSGEAFF	TGTGCCAGCAGGACCCGTGCAGGGTCGGGTGAAGCTTTCTTT
TRBJ1-5	TRBV7-2	many	NA	CASSLDSGGNQPQHF	TGTGCCAGCAGCCTAGATTCCGGAGGCAATCAGCCCCAGCATTTT
TRBJ2-4	TRBV10-3	many	NA	CAIRVDREANIQYF	TGTGCCATCAGGGTAGACAGGGAGGCGAACATTCAGTACTTC
TRBJ1-1	TRBV12-3/TRBV12-4	many	NA	CASRHNNRAEAFF	TGTGCCAGCAGGCACAACAACAGGGCTGAAGCTTTCTTT
TRBJ2-2	TRBV7-2	few	TRBD2	CASSGSGTRNTGELFF	TGTGCCAGCAGCGGGAGTGGGACTAGGAACACCGGGGAGCTGTTTTTT
TRBJ2-5	TRBV30	few	NA	CAWNWNQETQYF	TGTGCCTGGAACTGGAATCAAGAGACCCAGTACTTC
TRBJ2-1	TRBV5-4	few	TRBD2	CASSIRTSGTYNEQFF	TGTGCCAGCAGCATCCGGACTAGCGGGACTTACAATGAGCAGTTCTTC
TRBJ2-3	TRBV7-2	few	NA	CASSITGTDTQYF	TGTGCCAGCAGCATAACGGGCACAGATACGCAGTATTTT
TRBJ2-1	TRBV20-1	many	NA	CSASQDRNNEQFF	TGCAGTGCTAGCCAGGACAGAAACAATGAGCAGTTCTTC
TRBJ1-4	TRBV5-1	many	TRBD1	CASSLVPGQNEKLFF	TGCGCCAGCAGCTTGGTTCCGGGACAGAATGAAAAACTGTTTTTT
TRBJ2-4	TRBV11-1	NA	NA	CASSLVAAQGPGAKNIQYF	TGTGCCAGCAGCTTAGTCGCAGCCCAGGGTCCTGGGGCCAAAAACATTCAGTACTTC
TRBJ2-1	TRBV7-8	few	NA	CASSLIESSPYNEQFF	TGTGCCAGCAGCTTAATCGAGAGTAGCCCCTACAATGAGCAGTTCTTC